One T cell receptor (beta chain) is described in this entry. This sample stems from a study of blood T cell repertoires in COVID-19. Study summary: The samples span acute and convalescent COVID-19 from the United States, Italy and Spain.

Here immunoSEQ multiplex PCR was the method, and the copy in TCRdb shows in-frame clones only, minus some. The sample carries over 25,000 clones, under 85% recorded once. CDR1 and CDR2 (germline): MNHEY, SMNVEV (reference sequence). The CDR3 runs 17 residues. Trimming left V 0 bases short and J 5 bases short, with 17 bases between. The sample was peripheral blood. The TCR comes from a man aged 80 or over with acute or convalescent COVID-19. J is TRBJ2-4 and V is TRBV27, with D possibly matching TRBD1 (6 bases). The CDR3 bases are TGTGCCAGCAGTTTATCGTTTGGAACAGGGAACGAAAACATTCAGTACTTC. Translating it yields CASSLSFGTGNENIQYF.